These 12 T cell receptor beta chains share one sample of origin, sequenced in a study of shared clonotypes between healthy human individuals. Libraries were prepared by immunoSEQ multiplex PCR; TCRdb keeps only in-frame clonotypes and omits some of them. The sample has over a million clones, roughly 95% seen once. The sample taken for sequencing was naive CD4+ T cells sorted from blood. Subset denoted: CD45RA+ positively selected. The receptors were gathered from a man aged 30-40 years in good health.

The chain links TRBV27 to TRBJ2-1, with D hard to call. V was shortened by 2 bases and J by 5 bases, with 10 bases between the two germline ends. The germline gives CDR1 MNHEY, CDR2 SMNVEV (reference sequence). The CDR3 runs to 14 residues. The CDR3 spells CASSLISRDNEQFF. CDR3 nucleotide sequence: TGTGCCAGCAGTTTAATATCCCGGGACAATGAGCAGTTCTTC.

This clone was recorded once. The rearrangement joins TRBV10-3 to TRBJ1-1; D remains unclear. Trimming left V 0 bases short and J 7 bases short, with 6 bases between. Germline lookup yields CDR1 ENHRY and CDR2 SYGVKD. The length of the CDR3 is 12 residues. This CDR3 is CAISESRLEAFF. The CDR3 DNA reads TGTGCCATCAGTGAGTCGCGCCTTGAAGCTTTCTTT.

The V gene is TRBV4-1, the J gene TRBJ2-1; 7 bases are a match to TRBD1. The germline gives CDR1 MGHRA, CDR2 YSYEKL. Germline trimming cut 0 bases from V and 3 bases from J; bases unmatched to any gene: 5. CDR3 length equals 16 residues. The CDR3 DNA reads TGCGCCAGCAGCCAAGATTTTACAGGGGTCTACAATGAGCAGTTCTTC. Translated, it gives CASSQDFTGVYNEQFF.

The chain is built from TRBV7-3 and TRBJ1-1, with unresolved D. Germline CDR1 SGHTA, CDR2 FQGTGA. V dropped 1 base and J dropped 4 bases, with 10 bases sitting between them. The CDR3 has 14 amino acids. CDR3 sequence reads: CASSLRPEFTEAFF. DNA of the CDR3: TGTGCCAGCAGCTTAAGACCGGAGTTCACTGAAGCTTTCTTT.

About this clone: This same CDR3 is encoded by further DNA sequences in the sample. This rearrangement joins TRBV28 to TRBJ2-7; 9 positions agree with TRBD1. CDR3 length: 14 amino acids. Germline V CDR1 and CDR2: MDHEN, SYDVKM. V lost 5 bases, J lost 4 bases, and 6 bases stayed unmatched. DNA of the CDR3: TGTGCCAGCAGTCTCCCGGGACAGGGTTACGAGCAGTACTTC. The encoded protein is CASSLPGQGYEQYF.

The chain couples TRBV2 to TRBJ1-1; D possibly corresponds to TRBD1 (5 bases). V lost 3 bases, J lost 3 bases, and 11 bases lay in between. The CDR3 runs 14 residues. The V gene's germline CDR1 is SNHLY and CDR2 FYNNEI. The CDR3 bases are TGTGCCAGCAGTGATGAGGGGAGTTACACTGAAGCTTTCTTT. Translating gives CASSDEGSYTEAFF.

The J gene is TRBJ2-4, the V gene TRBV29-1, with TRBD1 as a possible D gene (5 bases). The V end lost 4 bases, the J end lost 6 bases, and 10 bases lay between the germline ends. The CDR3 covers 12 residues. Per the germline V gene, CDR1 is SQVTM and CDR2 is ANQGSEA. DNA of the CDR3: TGCAGCGTTGGTCCAGGGCGAAACATTCAGTACTTC. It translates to CSVGPGRNIQYF.

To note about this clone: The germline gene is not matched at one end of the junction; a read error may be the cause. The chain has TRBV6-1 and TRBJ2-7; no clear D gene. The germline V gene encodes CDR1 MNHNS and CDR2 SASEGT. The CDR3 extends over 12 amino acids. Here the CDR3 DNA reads TGTGCCAGTAGTGACAAGACCTACGAGCAGTACTTC. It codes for CASSDKTYEQYF.

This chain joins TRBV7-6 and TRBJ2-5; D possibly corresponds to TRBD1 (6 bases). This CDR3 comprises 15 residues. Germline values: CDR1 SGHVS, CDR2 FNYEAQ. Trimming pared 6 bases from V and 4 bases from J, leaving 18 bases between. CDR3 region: CASSSGTPGRETQYF. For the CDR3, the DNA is TGTGCCAGCAGTTCCGGGACACCGGGGAGAGAGACCCAGTACTTC. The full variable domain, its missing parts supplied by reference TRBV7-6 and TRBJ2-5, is GAGVSQSPRYKVTKRGQDVALRCDPISGHVSLYWYRQALGQGPEFLTYFNYEAQQDKSGLPNDRFSAERPEGSISTLTIQRTEQRDSAMYRCASSSGTPGRETQYFGPGTRLLVL.

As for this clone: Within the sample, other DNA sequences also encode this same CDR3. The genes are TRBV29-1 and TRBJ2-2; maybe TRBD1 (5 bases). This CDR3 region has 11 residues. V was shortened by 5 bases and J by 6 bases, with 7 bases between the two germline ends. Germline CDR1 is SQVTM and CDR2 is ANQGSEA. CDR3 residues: CSVQGAGELFF. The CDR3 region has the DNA TGCAGCGTTCAGGGTGCCGGGGAGCTGTTTTTT.

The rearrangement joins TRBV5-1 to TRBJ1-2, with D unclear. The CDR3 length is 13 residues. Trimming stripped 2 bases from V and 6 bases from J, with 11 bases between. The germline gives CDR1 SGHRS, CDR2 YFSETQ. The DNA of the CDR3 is TGCGCCAGCAGCTTCGTCGAAAGTAATGGCTACACCTTC. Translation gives CASSFVESNGYTF.

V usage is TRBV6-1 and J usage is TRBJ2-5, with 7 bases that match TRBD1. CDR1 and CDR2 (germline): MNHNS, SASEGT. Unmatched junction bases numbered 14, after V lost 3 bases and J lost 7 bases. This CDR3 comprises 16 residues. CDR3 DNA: TGTGCCAGCAGTGACGCTAGGGGGCGCTTGGGGAGGACCCAGTACTTC. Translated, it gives CASSDARGRLGRTQYF.